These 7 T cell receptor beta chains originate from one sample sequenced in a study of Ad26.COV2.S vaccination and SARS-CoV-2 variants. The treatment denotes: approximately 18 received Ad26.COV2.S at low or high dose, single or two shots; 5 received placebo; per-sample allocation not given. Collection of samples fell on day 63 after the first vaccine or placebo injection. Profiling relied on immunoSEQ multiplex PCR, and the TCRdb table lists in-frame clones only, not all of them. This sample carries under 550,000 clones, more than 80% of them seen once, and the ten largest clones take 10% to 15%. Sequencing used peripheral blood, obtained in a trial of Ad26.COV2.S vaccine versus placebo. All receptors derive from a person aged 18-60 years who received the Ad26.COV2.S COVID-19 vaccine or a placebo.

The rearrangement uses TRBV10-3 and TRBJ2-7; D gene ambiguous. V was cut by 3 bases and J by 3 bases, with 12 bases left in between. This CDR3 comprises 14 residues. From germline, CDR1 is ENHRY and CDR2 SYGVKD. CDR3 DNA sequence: TGTGCCATCAGTGAAGTAGGATACCACTACGAGCAGTACTTC. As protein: CAISEVGYHYEQYF.

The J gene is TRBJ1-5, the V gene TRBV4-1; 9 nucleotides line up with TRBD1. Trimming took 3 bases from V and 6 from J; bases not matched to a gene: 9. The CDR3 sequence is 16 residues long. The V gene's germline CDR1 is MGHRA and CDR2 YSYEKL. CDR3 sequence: CASSHQPGQGSQPQHF. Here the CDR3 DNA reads TGCGCCAGCAGCCACCAGCCGGGACAGGGAAGTCAGCCCCAGCATTTT.

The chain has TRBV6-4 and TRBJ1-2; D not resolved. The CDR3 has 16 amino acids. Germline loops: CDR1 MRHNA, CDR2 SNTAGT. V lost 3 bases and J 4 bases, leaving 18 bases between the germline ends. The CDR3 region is CASSERSDAGPYGYTF. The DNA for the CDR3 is TGTGCCAGCAGTGAAAGAAGCGATGCGGGTCCCTATGGCTACACCTTC.

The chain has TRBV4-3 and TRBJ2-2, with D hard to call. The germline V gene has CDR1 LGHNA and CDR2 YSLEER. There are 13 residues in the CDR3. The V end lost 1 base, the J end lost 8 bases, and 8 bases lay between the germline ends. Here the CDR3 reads CASSQVYMGELFF. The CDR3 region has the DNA TGCGCCAGCAGCCAAGTTTACATGGGGGAGCTGTTTTTT.

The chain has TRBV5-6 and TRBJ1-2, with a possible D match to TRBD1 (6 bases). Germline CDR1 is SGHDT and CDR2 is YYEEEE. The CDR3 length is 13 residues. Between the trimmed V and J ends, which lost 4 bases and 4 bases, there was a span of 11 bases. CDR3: CASSPRGPYGYTF. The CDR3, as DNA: TGTGCCAGCAGCCCCAGGGGTCCCTATGGCTACACCTTC. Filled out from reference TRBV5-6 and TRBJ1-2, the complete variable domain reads DAGVTQSPTHLIKTRGQQVTLRCSPKSGHDTVSWYQQALGQGPQFIFQYYEEEERQRGNFPDRFSGHQFPNYSSELNVNALLLGDSALYLCASSPRGPYGYTFGSGTRLTVV.

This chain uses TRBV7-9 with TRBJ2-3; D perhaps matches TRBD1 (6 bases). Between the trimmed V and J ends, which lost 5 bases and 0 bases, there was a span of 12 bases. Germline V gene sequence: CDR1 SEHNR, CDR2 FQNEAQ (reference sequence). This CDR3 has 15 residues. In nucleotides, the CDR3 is TGTGCCAGCAGCACTCGGGACATCAGCACAGATACGCAGTATTTT. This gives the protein CASSTRDISTDTQYF.

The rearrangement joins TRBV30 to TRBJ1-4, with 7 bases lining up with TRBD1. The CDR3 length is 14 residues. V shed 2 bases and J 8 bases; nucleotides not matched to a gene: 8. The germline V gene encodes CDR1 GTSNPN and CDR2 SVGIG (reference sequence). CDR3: CAWSLAGGWEKLFF. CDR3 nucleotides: TGTGCCTGGAGTCTCGCAGGGGGATGGGAAAAACTGTTTTTT.